This TCR beta chain was sequenced during a study of OX40 agonist ivuxolimab in advanced cancers. For context, the study as a whole: Ivuxolimab was a fully human IgG2 agonistic monoclonal antibody targeting the costimulatory receptor OX40 (CD134). Intravenous ivuxolimab was administered to patients every 2 weeks at six dose levels: 0.01, 0.1, 0.3, 1.5, 3 and 10 mg/kg. Of the approximately 50 dose-escalation patients, hepatocellular carcinoma was present in about 20, melanoma in approximately 15, renal cell carcinoma in 9 and head and neck cancer in 9. In the dose-escalation cohort, 65% to 85% of patients were male, and the mean age was around 65 years with a range of roughly 23 to 79. Patients were allowed to have had prior anti-PD-1, anti-PD-L1 or anti-CTLA-4 therapy, and 40% of the dose-escalation patients had previously received checkpoint inhibitors. Partial responses were achieved by three dose-escalation patients, of whom one had hepatocellular carcinoma and two had cutaneous melanoma. Peripheral TCRbeta sequencing was intended to test whether TCR sequence diversity was altered and clonal T-cell expansion was caused by ivuxolimab. The monotherapy dose-escalation portion (N ≈ 50 patients) of the phase I ivuxolimab trial is reported in the paper.

Genomic DNA was isolated from the sorted cells so that the TCRbeta CDR3 region could be sequenced. The immunoSEQ Assay was used to sequence the TCRbeta CDR3 regions. Here the immuneACCESS table is served through TCRdb, limited to in-frame sequences with V and J called. Missing clones are a known gap in these copies; in checked studies unresolved V genes cover under half, and the rest lacks a known reason. Within this sample are around 80,000 clones, with 82% of them counted one time only. The ten largest clones represent around 5% of the sample. Measured from the cysteine to the phenylalanine, the CDR3 is 15 residues long. This entry keeps only the CDR3 DNA: 45 bases, framed from base 1. The germline V gene (reference sequence) specifies MNHNY as CDR1 and SVGAGI as CDR2. Patients with a history of autoimmune disease or receiving systemic immunosuppression were excluded from the trial. Peripheral blood for TCR sequencing was collected from all dose cohorts at baseline, on cycle 4 day 1, and on cycle 7 day 1. The samples were taken from a phase I, first-in-human, multicenter, open-label dose-escalation trial of ivuxolimab. Adults with locally advanced or metastatic head and neck squamous cell, hepatocellular, melanoma or renal cell carcinoma were enrolled in the trial. CD4+ and CD8+ T cells were sorted separately from peripheral blood before TCR sequencing.

Points the paper makes about the study in general: After ivuxolimab, expanded clones were on average more numerous among CD8+ T cells than among CD4+ T cells. Low levels of normalized T-cell clonal expansion were also seen in some patients who did not respond. In the 0.1-3.0 mg/kg groups, partial responders had among the lowest normalized peripheral clonal expansion, particularly in CD8+ T cells. At doses of 0.1 to 3.0 mg/kg, clonal expansion of both CD4+ and CD8+ blood T cells was observed from baseline to week 6. Antigen specificity was not determined for the clonally expanded peripheral T cells.

This clone was seen just once. No antigen is known for it. The junction differs from germline at one of its ends, possibly a read error. The material was CD4+ or CD8+ T cells sorted from blood, obtained in a trial of the OX40 agonist ivuxolimab. The chain couples TRBV6-6 to TRBJ2-7; the D gene is possibly TRBD1, with 7 bases matching. The source of this sequence is an adult with an advanced solid tumor such as melanoma, head and neck, liver or kidney cancer. The CDR3 protein: CASSYSGDSGSWGDF. The nucleotide sequence reads as follows: TGTGCCAGCAGTTACTCAGGGGACAGTGGCAGCTGGGGGGACTTC.